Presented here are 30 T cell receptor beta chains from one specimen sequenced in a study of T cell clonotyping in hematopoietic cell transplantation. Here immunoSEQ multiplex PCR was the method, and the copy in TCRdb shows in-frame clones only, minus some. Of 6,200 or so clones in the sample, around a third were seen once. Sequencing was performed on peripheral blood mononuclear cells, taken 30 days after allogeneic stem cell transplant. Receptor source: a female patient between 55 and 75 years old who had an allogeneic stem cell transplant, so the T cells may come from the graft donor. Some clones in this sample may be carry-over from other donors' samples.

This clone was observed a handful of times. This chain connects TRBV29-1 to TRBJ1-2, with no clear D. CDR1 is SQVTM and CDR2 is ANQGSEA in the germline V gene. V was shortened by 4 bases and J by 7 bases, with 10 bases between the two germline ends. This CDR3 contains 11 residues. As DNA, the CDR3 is TGCAGCGTTGTATCGACAATTGGCTACACCTTC. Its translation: CSVVSTIGYTF.

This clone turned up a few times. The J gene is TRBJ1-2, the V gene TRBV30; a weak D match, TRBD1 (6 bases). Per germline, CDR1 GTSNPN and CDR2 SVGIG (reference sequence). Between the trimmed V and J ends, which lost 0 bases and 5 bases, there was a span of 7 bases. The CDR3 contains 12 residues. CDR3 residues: CAWSVQGYGYTF. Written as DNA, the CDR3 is TGTGCCTGGAGTGTACAGGGTTATGGCTACACCTTC. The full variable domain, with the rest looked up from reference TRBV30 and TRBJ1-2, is SQTIHQWPATLVQPVGSPLSLECTVEGTSNPNLYWYRQAAGRGLQLLFYSVGIGQISSEVPQNLSASRPQDRQFILSSKKLLLSDSGFYLCAWSVQGYGYTFGSGTRLTVV.

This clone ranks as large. The CDR3 DNA sequence: TGTGCGACGGGGGAGAACCAAGAGACCCAGTACTTC. The encoded protein is CATGENQETQYF. The rearrangement links TRBV19 to TRBJ2-5; D perhaps matches TRBD2 (6 bases). Germline loops: CDR1 LNHDA, CDR2 SQIVND (reference sequence). The CDR3 runs 12 residues.

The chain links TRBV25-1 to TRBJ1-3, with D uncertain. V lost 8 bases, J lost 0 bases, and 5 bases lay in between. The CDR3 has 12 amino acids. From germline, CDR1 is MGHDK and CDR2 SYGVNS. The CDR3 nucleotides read TGTGCCAGCCAGTCCTCTGGAAACACCATATATTTT. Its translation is CASQSSGNTIYF.

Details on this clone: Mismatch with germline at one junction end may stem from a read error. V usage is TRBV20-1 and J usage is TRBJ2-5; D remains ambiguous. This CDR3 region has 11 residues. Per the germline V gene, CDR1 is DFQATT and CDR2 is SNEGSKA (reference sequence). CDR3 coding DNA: TGCAGTGCCAGAGGCCCGGAGACCCAGTACTTC. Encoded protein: CSARGPETQYF.

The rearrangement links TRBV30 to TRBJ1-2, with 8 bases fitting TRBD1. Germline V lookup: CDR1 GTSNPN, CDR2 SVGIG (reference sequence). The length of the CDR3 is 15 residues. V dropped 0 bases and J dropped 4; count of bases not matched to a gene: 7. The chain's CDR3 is CAWSVLWTGPYGYTF. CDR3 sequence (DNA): TGTGCCTGGAGTGTCCTATGGACAGGGCCCTATGGCTACACCTTC. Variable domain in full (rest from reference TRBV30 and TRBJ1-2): SQTIHQWPATLVQPVGSPLSLECTVEGTSNPNLYWYRQAAGRGLQLLFYSVGIGQISSEVPQNLSASRPQDRQFILSSKKLLLSDSGFYLCAWSVLWTGPYGYTFGSGTRLTVV.

Here the CDR3 reads CASSLAEGGLGNSPLHF. The DNA of the CDR3 is TGTGCCAGCAGCTTAGCGGAGGGGGGTCTGGGTAATTCACCCCTCCACTTT. The gene calls are TRBV7-2 and TRBJ1-6; perhaps TRBD1 as D (6 bases). Germline V gene lookup returns CDR1 SGHTA and CDR2 FQGNSA. The V and J ends lost 0 bases and 6 bases respectively, with 15 bases between them. There are 17 residues in the CDR3.

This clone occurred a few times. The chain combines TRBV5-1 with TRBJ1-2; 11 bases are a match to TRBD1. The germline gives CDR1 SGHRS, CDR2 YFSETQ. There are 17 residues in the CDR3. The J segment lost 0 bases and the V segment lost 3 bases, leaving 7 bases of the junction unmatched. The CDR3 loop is CASSSPGTGGANYGYTF. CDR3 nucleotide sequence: TGCGCCAGCAGCTCCCCTGGGACAGGGGGGGCTAACTATGGCTACACCTTC.

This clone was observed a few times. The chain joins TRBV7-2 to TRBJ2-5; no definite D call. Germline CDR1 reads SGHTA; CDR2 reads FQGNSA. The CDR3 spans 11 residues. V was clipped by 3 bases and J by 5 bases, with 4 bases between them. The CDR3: CASSLKETQYF. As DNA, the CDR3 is TGTGCCAGCAGCTTGAAGGAGACCCAGTACTTC.

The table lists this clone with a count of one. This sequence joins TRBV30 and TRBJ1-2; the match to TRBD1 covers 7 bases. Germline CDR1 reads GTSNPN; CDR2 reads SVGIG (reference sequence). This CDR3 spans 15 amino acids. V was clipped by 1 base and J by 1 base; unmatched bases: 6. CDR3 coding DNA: TGTGCCTGGAGTGAAGGGACAGCCCTTAACTATGGCTACACCTTC. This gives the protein CAWSEGTALNYGYTF.

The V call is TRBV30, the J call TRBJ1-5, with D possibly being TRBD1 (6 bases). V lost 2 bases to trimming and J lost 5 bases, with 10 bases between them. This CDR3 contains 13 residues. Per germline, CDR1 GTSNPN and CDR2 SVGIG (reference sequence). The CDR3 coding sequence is TGTGCCTGGAGTCCCGACAGGTATCAGCCCCAGCATTTT. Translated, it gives CAWSPDRYQPQHF.

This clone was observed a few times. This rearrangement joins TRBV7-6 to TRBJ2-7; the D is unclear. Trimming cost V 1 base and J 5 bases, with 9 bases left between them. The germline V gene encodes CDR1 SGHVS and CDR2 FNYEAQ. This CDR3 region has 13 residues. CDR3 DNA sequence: TGTGCCAGCAGCTTAGGAGAGCGCCACGAGCAGTACTTC. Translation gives CASSLGERHEQYF.

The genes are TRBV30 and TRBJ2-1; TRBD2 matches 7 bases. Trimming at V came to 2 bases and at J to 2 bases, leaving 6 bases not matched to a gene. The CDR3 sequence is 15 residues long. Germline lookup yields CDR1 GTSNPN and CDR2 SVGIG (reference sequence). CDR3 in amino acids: CAWSTERGPYNEQFF. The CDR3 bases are TGTGCCTGGAGTACTGAGCGGGGCCCCTACAATGAGCAGTTCTTC.

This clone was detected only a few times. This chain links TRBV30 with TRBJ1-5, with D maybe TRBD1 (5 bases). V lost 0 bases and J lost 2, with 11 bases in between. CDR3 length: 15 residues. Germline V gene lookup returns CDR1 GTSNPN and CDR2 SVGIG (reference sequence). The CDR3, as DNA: TGTGCCTGGAGTGTAGTGGGCAGGGGCAATCAGCCCCAGCATTTT. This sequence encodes CAWSVVGRGNQPQHF.

The CDR3 DNA reads TGTGCCAGCAGCTTGGGATTGGGGACGGACTCCTACGAGCAGTACTTC. Its translation is CASSLGLGTDSYEQYF. The rearrangement joins TRBV5-6 to TRBJ2-7; D may correspond to TRBD1 or TRBD2 (5 bases each). This CDR3 has 16 amino acids. CDR1 and CDR2 from the germline V gene are SGHDT and YYEEEE. V lost 0 bases and J lost 0, with 13 bases in between.

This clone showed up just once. The CDR3 spells CSVVRQGASKNIQYF. The CDR3 DNA sequence: TGCAGCGTTGTCCGACAGGGGGCATCCAAAAACATTCAGTACTTC. The rearrangement links TRBV29-1 to TRBJ2-4; 10 bases fit TRBD1. V trimming: 4 bases; J trimming: 2 bases; junction bases outside the gene matches: 5. This CDR3 has 15 residues. Germline assignment: CDR1 SQVTM and CDR2 ANQGSEA.

The CDR3 coding sequence is TGCAGTGCTAGTACGTACGAGACCCAGTACTTC. Translated, it gives CSASTYETQYF. The V gene is TRBV20-1, the J gene TRBJ2-5; no clear D gene. Germline V CDR1 and CDR2: DFQATT, SNEGSKA (reference sequence). V dropped 3 bases and J dropped 5 bases, with 7 bases sitting between them. The length of the CDR3 is 11 residues.

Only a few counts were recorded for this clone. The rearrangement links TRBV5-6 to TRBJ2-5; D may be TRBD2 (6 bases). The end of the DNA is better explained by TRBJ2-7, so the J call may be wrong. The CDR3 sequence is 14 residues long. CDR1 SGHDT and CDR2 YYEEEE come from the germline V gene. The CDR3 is CASSLWGEEDEQYF. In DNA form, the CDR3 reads TGTGCCAGCAGCTTGTGGGGGGAGGAAGACGAGCAGTACTTC.

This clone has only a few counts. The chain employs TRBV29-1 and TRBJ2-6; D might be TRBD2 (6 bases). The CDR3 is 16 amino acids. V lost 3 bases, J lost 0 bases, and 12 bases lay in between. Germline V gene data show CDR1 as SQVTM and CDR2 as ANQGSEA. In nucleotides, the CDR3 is TGCAGCGTTGAGGGGGGTATCAACTCTGGGGCCAACGTCCTGACTTTC. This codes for CSVEGGINSGANVLTF.

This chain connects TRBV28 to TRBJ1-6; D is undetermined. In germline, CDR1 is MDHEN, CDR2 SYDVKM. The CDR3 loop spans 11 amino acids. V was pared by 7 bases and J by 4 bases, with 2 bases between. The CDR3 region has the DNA TGTGCCAGCAATTATAATTCACCCCTCCACTTT. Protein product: CASNYNSPLHF. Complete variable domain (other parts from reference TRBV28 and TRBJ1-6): DVKVTQSSRYLVKRTGEKVFLECVQDMDHENMFWYRQDPGLGLRLIYFSYDVKMKEKGDIPEGYSVSREKKERFSLILESASTNQTSMYLCASNYNSPLHFGNGTRLTVT.

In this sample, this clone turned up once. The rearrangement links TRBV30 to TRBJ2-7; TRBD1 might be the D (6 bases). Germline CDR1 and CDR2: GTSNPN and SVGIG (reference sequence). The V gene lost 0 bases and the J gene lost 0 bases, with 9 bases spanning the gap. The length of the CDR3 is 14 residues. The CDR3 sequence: CAWSVKGDSYEQYF. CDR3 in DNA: TGTGCCTGGAGTGTAAAGGGGGACTCCTACGAGCAGTACTTC.

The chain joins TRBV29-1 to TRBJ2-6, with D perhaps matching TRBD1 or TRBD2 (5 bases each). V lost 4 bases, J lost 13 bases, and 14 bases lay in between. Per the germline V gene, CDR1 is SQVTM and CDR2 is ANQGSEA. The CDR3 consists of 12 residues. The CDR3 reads CSVVTGLRVLTF. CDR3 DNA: TGCAGCGTTGTCACGGGGCTCCGAGTCCTGACTTTC.

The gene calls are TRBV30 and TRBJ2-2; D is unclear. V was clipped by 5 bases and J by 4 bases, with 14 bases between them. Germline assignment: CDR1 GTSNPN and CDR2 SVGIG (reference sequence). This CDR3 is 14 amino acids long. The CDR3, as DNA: TGTGCCTGGCGACGAATGGGGATCACCGGGGAGCTGTTTTTT. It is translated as CAWRRMGITGELFF.

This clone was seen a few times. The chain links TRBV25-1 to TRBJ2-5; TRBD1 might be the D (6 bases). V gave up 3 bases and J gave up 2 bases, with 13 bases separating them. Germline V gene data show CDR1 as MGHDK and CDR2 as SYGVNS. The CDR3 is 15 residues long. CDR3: CASSDPGDTQETQYF. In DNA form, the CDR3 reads TGTGCCAGCAGTGACCCAGGGGATACACAAGAGACCCAGTACTTC.

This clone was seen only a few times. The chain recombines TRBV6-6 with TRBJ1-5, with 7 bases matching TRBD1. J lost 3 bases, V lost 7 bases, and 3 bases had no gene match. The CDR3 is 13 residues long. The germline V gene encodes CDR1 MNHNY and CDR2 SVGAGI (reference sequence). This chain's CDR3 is CASMGQPNQPQHF. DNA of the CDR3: TGTGCCAGCATGGGACAGCCCAATCAGCCCCAGCATTTT.

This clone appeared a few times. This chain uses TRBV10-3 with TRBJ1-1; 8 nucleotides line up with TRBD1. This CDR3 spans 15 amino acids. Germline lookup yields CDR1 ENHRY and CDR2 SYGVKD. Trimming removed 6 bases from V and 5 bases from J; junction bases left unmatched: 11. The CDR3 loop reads CAIRYRRQGKTEAFF. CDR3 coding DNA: TGTGCCATCAGGTACCGTCGACAGGGGAAGACTGAAGCTTTCTTT.

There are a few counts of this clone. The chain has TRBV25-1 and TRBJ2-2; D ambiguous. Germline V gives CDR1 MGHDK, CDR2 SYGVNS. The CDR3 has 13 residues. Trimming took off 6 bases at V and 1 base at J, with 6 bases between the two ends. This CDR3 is CASRRKNTGELFF. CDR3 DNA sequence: TGTGCCAGCAGGAGAAAGAACACCGGGGAGCTGTTTTTT.

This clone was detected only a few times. CDR3 nucleotide sequence: TGTGCCTGGAGCTGGGAAAGCAATCAGCCCCAGCATTTT. It specifies CAWSWESNQPQHF. The V and J genes are TRBV30 and TRBJ1-5; D not certain. Between the trimmed V and J ends, which lost 3 bases and 1 base, there was a span of 7 bases. The CDR3 runs 13 residues. The germline CDR1 and CDR2 sequences are GTSNPN and SVGIG (reference sequence).

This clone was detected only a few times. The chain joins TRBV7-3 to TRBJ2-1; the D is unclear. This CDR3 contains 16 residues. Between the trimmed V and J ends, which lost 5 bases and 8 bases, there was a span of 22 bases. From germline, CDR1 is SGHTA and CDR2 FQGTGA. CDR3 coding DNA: TGTGCCAGCAGCCTATTAACGAATGGATGGTCCGATGAGCAGTTCTTC. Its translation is CASSLLTNGWSDEQFF.

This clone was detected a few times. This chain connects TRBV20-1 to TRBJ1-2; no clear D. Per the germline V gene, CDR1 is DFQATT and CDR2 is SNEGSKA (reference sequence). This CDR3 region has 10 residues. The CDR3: CRAGEYGYTF. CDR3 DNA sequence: TGCAGGGCAGGAGAGTATGGCTACACCTTC.